Below, 14 T cell receptor beta chains from the same sample are listed, as sequenced in a study of T cells and Merkel cell carcinoma outcomes. Profiled with immunoSEQ multiplex PCR; TCRdb holds only in-frame clones, not every one. The data show some 19,000 clones, with roughly 80% seen just once and roughly 3.3% held by the top ten. Sample: tumor tissue from Merkel cell carcinoma. These receptor sequences come from a human donor with Merkel cell carcinoma.

The chain joins TRBV7-6 to TRBJ2-5; no reliable D call. Germline V lookup: CDR1 SGHVS, CDR2 FNYEAQ. The ends were cut back, 5 bases at V and 6 bases at J, with 16 bases in the middle. This CDR3 spans 14 amino acids. CDR3 sequence: CASSPRHIGQTQYF. The DNA of the CDR3 is TGTGCCAGCAGCCCAAGACATATCGGGCAGACCCAGTACTTC.

This chain joins TRBV5-1 and TRBJ1-2; D is undetermined. Trimming pared 4 bases from V and 0 bases from J, leaving 10 bases between. Per the germline V gene, CDR1 is SGHRS and CDR2 is YFSETQ. The CDR3 extends over 14 amino acids. The CDR3 DNA follows: TGCGCCAGCAGCAGGTCCGACCCTAACTATGGCTACACCTTC. Translation gives CASSRSDPNYGYTF.

This sequence joins TRBV18 and TRBJ1-1; D is ambiguous. V was shortened by 1 base and J by 1 base, with 7 bases between the two germline ends. The CDR3 spans 14 residues. Germline loops: CDR1 KGHSH, CDR2 LQKENI. For the CDR3, the DNA is TGTGCCAGCTCACCACAGAAACCGAACACTGAAGCTTTCTTT. This translates into CASSPQKPNTEAFF.

The CDR3 loop reads CSVDSGLSSYEQYF. As DNA, the CDR3 is TGCAGCGTTGACTCGGGACTAAGCTCCTACGAGCAGTACTTC. This chain connects TRBV29-1 to TRBJ2-7; 7 bases align to TRBD2. Germline lookup yields CDR1 SQVTM and CDR2 ANQGSEA. This CDR3 contains 14 residues. J lost 0 bases, V lost 3 bases, and 5 bases had no gene match.

The rearrangement uses TRBV10-2 and TRBJ2-3, with D uncertain. The CDR3 loop spans 15 amino acids. Germline loops: CDR1 WSHSY, CDR2 SAAADI. Trimming took off 0 bases at V and 3 bases at J, with 10 bases between the two ends. The DNA for the CDR3 is TGCGCCAGCAGTGAGTCGAGGTGGTTTACAGATACGCAGTATTTT. Its protein is CASSESRWFTDTQYF.

CDR3 nucleotides: TGTGCCAGCAGTTATGCCCTAAGGGATTTACCCTACGAGCAGTACTTC. This sequence encodes CASSYALRDLPYEQYF. V and J are TRBV27 and TRBJ2-7; D unresolved. This CDR3 has 16 residues. CDR1 is MNHEY and CDR2 is SMNVEV in the germline V gene (reference sequence). With 4 bases removed from V and 2 bases from J, the gap between germline ends came to 18 bases.

The rearrangement joins TRBV4-1 to TRBJ2-7; 7 bases align to TRBD2. CDR3 size: 14 residues. In germline, CDR1 is MGHRA, CDR2 YSYEKL. V shed 1 base, J shed 4 bases, and the junction held 4 bases outside the gene matches. The CDR3 DNA follows: TGCGCCAGCAGCCAAGTGTTGCGGGAGTACGAGCAGTACTTC. As protein: CASSQVLREYEQYF.

This clone has only a few counts. The V call is TRBV5-5, the J call TRBJ2-1; TRBD1 matches 8 bases. The germline V gene encodes CDR1 SGHKS and CDR2 YYEKEE (reference sequence). The CDR3 is 14 amino acids. The ends lost 4 bases at V and 8 bases at J; junction bases unmatched: 8. The CDR3 DNA reads TGTGCCAGCAGCGACAGGGGTAATCGCGATGAGCAGTTCTTC. Translation: CASSDRGNRDEQFF.

V usage is TRBV13 and J usage is TRBJ2-5; D not certain. The germline gives CDR1 PRHDT, CDR2 FYEKMQ (reference sequence). The CDR3 contains 13 residues. Deletions cut 5 bases from V and 0 bases from J, with 7 bases between. CDR3: CASSLLYQETQYF. The CDR3 nucleotides read TGTGCCAGCAGCCTACTGTACCAAGAGACCCAGTACTTC.

V is TRBV5-6 and J is TRBJ2-2; D gene ambiguous. In germline, CDR1 is SGHDT, CDR2 YYEEEE. V was trimmed by 0 bases and J by 6 bases, leaving 15 bases between them. The CDR3 is 16 residues long. This CDR3 reads CASSLAGWFGAGELFF. The CDR3, as DNA: TGTGCCAGCAGCTTGGCCGGCTGGTTTGGCGCCGGGGAGCTGTTTTTT.

The chain is built from TRBV18 and TRBJ2-2; D possibly corresponds to TRBD2 (6 bases). V was trimmed by 3 bases and J by 6 bases, leaving 20 bases between them. The CDR3 has 17 residues. Germline CDR1 and CDR2: KGHSH and LQKENI. The CDR3 coding sequence is TGTGCCAGCTCACCTACTCAGCCGACTAGTAAGGCCGGGGAGCTGTTTTTT. Translated, it gives CASSPTQPTSKAGELFF.

V usage is TRBV4-1 and J usage is TRBJ2-7, with D tentatively TRBD1 (5 bases). The germline gives CDR1 MGHRA, CDR2 YSYEKL. This CDR3 spans 14 amino acids. The V end was cut by 0 bases, the J end by 2 bases, with 8 bases between. CDR3 nucleotides: TGCGCCAGCAGCCAAGATCCAGGGCCCTACGAGCAGTACTTC. Protein: CASSQDPGPYEQYF.

This clone was counted a single time. The chain couples TRBV15 to TRBJ1-5, with 7 bases that match TRBD1. Losses at the gene ends were 0 bases for V and 7 bases for J; bases not matched to a gene: 9. The CDR3 runs 16 residues. CDR1 is LNHNV and CDR2 is YYDKDF in the germline V gene (reference sequence). The CDR3 DNA follows: TGTGCCACCAGCAGAGATTCCCCGACAGGGAACCAGCCCCAGCATTTT. Translated: CATSRDSPTGNQPQHF.

The J gene is TRBJ1-2, the V gene TRBV29-1; TRBD1 is a possible D gene (5 bases). The V end was cut by 3 bases, the J end by 7 bases, with 12 bases between. Germline assignment: CDR1 SQVTM and CDR2 ANQGSEA. This CDR3 has 12 residues. The CDR3 is CSVEGPGSGYTF. The CDR3 DNA follows: TGCAGCGTTGAGGGGCCAGGGAGTGGCTACACCTTC.